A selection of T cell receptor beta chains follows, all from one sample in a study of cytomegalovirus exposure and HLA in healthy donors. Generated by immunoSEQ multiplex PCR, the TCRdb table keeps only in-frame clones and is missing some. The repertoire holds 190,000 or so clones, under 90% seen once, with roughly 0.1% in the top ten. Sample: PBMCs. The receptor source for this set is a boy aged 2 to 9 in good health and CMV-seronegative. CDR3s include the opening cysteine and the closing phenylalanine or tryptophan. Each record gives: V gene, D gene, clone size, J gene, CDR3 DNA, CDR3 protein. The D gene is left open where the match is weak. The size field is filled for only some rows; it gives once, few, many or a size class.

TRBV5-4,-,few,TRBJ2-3,TGTGCCAGCAGCTTGGGTGGACTATCTTCAGATACGCAGTATTTT,CASSLGGLSSDTQYF
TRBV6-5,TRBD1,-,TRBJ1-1,TGTGCCAGCAGTCGGACAGGTATGAACACTGAAGCTTTCTTT,CASSRTGMNTEAFF
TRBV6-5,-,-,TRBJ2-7,TGTGCCAGCAGTTACTCGTTCGCAGGGTCTACCTACGAGCAGTACTTC,CASSYSFAGSTYEQYF
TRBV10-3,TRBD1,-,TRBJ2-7,TGTGCCATCAGTGCCGCGACAGGGGTACCCTACGAGCAGTACTTC,CAISAATGVPYEQYF
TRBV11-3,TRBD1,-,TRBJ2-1,TGTGCCAGCAGCCGCGGACAGGGATTCGACAATGAGCAGTTCTTC,CASSRGQGFDNEQFF
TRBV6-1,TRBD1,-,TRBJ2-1,TGTGCCAGCAGTGCTGCTTCTGGACAGGCGATCAATGAGCAGTTCTTC,CASSAASGQAINEQFF
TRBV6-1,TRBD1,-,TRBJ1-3,TGTGCCAGCAGTCAGGGGGCTAATACTGGAAACACCATATATTTT,CASSQGANTGNTIYF
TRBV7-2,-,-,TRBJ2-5,TGTGCCAGCAGCTACCCATTGACTGGATTCCAAACCCAGTACTTC,CASSYPLTGFQTQYF
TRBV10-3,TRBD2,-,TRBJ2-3,TGTGCCATCAGTGAGTCGGTTGGGCGGGGGGTTTCGAATACGCAGTATTTT,CAISESVGRGVSNTQYF
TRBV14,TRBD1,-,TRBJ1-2,TGTGCCAGCAGCCGGGGGGACAGGGGACGAGCTAACTATGGCTACACCTTC,CASSRGDRGRANYGYTF
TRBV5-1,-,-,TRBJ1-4,TGCGCCAGCAGCCCGGAGGGGTGGGAAAAACTGTTTTTT,CASSPEGWEKLFF
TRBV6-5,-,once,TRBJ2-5,TGTGCCAGCAGTCCGTATGGACAGGCTCGGGAGCAGTACTTC,CASSPYGQAREQYF
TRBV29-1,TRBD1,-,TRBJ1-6,TGCAGCGTGAACGGACAGGGCCTAACATATAATTCACCCCTCCACTTT,CSVNGQGLTYNSPLHF
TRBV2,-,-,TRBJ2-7,TGTGCCAGCAGTCTGGGGGGTCGCGAGCAGTACTTC,CASSLGGREQYF
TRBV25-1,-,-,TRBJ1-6,TGTGCCAGCAGTGATACACGTGATTCACCCCTCCACTTT,CASSDTRDSPLHF
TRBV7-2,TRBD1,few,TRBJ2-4,TGTGCCAGCAGCCCCAGAGACAGGGGGCTGGTGGGGAACATTCAGTACTTC,CASSPRDRGLVGNIQYF
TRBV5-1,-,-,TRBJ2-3,TGCGCCAGCAGCTTGTTCGCGGGGTCAACCACAGATACGCAGTATTTT,CASSLFAGSTTDTQYF
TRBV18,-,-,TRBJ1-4,TGTGCCAGCTCTCCGCGTGGTGTGAGCGGTGAAAAACTGTTTTTT,CASSPRGVSGEKLFF
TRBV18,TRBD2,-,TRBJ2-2,TGTGCCAGCTCACCATTAAGCGGGGGAATCACCGGGGAGCTGTTTTTT,CASSPLSGGITGELFF
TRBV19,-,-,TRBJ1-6,TGTGCCAGTAGTATGCCTCGAAGGAGCTCCTATAATTCACCCCTCCACTTT,CASSMPRRSSYNSPLHF
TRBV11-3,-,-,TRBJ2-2,TGTGCCAGCAGCTTTAACCAGGTCACCGGGGAGCTGTTTTTT,CASSFNQVTGELFF
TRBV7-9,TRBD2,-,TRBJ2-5,TGTGCCAGCAGCCCTAGCGGGGGGCCTCTGGAGACCCAGTACTTC,CASSPSGGPLETQYF
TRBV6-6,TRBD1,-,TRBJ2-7,TGTGCCAGCCACCCGTCCAGGGGGATGGGCTACGAGCAGTACTTC,CASHPSRGMGYEQYF
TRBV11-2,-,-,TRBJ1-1,TGTGCCAGCAGCTTATGGTCCAGTCGAGCTTTCTTT,CASSLWSSRAFF
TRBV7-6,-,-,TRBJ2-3,TGTGCCAGCAGCTTTTCAACTGACACAGATACGCAGTATTTT,CASSFSTDTDTQYF
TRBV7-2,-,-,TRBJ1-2,TGTGCCAGCAGCTTAGTGGCAGGGGATGGCTACACCTTC,CASSLVAGDGYTF
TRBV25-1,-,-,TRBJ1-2,TGTGCCAGCAGTGAATATCGGCAAAAAGGGGTTGGCTACACCTTC,CASSEYRQKGVGYTF
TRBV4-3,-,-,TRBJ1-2,TGCGCCAGCAGCCACCAAACAGATAACTATGGCTACACCTTC,CASSHQTDNYGYTF
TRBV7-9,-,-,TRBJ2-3,TGTGCCAGCAGCTTACAGGGGCTCAGCACAGATACGCAGTATTTT,CASSLQGLSTDTQYF
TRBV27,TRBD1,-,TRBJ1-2,TGTGCCAGCGGTAGACAGGGAAATGGCTACACCTTC,CASGRQGNGYTF
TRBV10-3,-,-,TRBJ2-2,TGTGCCATCAAGGCTGGTGGGCGTGCCGGGGAGCTGTTTTTT,CAIKAGGRAGELFF
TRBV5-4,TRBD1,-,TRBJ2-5,TGTGCCAGCAGGAAGGACAGGGGATCAGAGACCCAGTACTTC,CASRKDRGSETQYF
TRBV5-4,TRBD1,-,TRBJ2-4,TGTGCCAGCAGCCGGGACAGGGGGCCAAACAGTCAGTACTTC,CASSRDRGPNSQYF
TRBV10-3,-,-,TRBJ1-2,TGTGCCATCACGGACAGCCTAGGGGGTAATGGCTACACCTTC,CAITDSLGGNGYTF
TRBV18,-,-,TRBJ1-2,TGTGCCAGCTCACCCACGGGGGACTCCTATGGCTACACCTTC,CASSPTGDSYGYTF
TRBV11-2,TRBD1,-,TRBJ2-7,TGTGCCAGCAGCCACAGGGGGTCATACGAGCAGTACTTC,CASSHRGSYEQYF
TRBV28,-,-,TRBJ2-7,TGTGCCAGCAGCGGGGGTTTGTACGAGCAGTACTTC,CASSGGLYEQYF
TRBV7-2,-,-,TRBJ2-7,TGTGCCAGCAGCTTACAGGCCTCCTCCGAGCAGTACTTC,CASSLQASSEQYF
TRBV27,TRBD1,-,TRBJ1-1,TGTGCCAGCAGTTCCCAGCGTCCGGGACAGGGGATGGGAGCTTTCTTT,CASSSQRPGQGMGAFF
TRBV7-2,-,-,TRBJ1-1,TGTGCCAGCAGCTTAGCTATGAACACTGAAGCTTTCTTT,CASSLAMNTEAFF
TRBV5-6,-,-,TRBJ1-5,TGTGCCAGCAGCTTAGGGGGTTATGCAGTTCAGCCCCAGCATTTT,CASSLGGYAVQPQHF
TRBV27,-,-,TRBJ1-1,TGTGCCAGCAGCCTCCGTTTAGGAGGCACTGAAGCTTTCTTT,CASSLRLGGTEAFF
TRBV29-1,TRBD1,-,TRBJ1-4,TGCAGCGTTGTTGTGACAGGGGAGGAAAAACTGTTTTTT,CSVVVTGEEKLFF
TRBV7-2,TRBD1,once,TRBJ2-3,TGTGCCAGCAGCCACAGGGGAGCTCTCCGCACAGATACGCAGTATTTT,CASSHRGALRTDTQYF
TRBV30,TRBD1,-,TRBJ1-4,TGTGCCTGGAGTGTACAGGGGCCTGAAAAACTGTTTTTT,CAWSVQGPEKLFF
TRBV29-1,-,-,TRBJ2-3,TGCAGCGTAAGGGGGACCTACAGGACTAGCACAGATACGCAGTATTTT,CSVRGTYRTSTDTQYF
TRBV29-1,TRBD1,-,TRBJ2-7,TGCAGCGTCCGAGAGGGACAGGGAAGCTCCTACGAGCAGTACTTC,CSVREGQGSSYEQYF
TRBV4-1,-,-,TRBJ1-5,TGCGCCAGCAGCCACGGGGGTCCGAATCAGCCCCAGCATTTT,CASSHGGPNQPQHF
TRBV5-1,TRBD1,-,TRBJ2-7,TGCGCCAGCAGCTTGGGGGGGACAGGGGGTTACGAGCAGTACTTC,CASSLGGTGGYEQYF
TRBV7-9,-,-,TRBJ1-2,TGTGCCAGCAGTTACAGGGAGAAGGGTAACTATGGCTACACCTTC,CASSYREKGNYGYTF
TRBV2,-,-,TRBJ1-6,TGTGCCAGCATCCGCGGGGGGGCAGGGGTTGAATCCCCCCTCCACTTT,CASIRGGAGVESPLHF
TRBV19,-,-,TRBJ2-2,TGTGCCAGTAGTCTCCTAGCTGGCGGGGAGCTGTTTTTT,CASSLLAGGELFF
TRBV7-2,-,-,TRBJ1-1,TGTGCCAGCAGCCTAACGAGTTTCAGGGTCTCGAACACTGAAGCTTTCTTT,CASSLTSFRVSNTEAFF
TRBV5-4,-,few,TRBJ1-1,TGTGCCAGCAGCTCGCCGGGACAGAACACTGAAGCTTTCTTT,CASSSPGQNTEAFF
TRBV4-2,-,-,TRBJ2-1,TGTGCCAGCAGCTTCGGTGCGGGGCTCGGTAATGAGCAGTTCTTC,CASSFGAGLGNEQFF